This is a list of T cell receptor beta chains from one sample in a study of blood T cell repertoires in COVID-19. TCRdb's copy holds only in-frame clones and misses some; the assay was immunoSEQ multiplex PCR. The repertoire holds hundreds of thousands of clones, with 92% as singletons. The specimen sequenced was peripheral blood. These TCRs come from a man aged 55 to 69 with COVID-19, enrolled during active disease. Each CDR3 is given with its conserved first and last residue. A D gene is named only where the DNA matches it firmly. A clone size is listed for some rows: how often the clone was seen (once, few, many), or a class if it is expanded.

>NA|TRBJ2-1|TRBD2|TRBV6-2/TRBV6-3
TGTGCCAGCAGTTACGGGGGACTAGCGGGACCCTCCTACAATGAGCAGTTCTTC
CASSYGGLAGPSYNEQFF
>NA|TRBJ1-6|TRBD1|TRBV18
TGTGCCAGCTCAGTCGACAGGGACAATTCACCCCTCCACTTT
CASSVDRDNSPLHF
>NA|TRBJ2-1|TRBD2|TRBV11-2
TGTGCCAGCAGCTTAGATTGGACTAGCGGGAGATTGAGGAATGAGCAGTTCTTC
CASSLDWTSGRLRNEQFF
>NA|TRBJ1-6|TRBD1|TRBV28
TGTGCCAGCAGTTCGCCGTGGTTGGACAGGAATAATTCACCCCTCCACTTT
CASSSPWLDRNNSPLHF
>NA|TRBJ2-1|TRBD2|TRBV5-1
TGCGCCAGCAGCCCCTCCGGGACTAGGGTACATGAGCAGTTCTTC
CASSPSGTRVHEQFF
>NA|TRBJ1-6|NA|TRBV30
TGTGCCTGGAGTGTACTTAATTCGGCCCTCCACTTT
CAWSVLNSALHF
>NA|TRBJ1-2|TRBD1|TRBV28
TGTGCCAGCAGTACCGACAGGGGGTCGGCTTCTAACTATGGCTACACCTTC
CASSTDRGSASNYGYTF
>NA|TRBJ2-5|TRBD2|TRBV7-3
TGTGCCAGCGCACTAGCGGGGGCAGGAGAGACCCAGTACTTC
CASALAGAGETQYF
>NA|TRBJ2-7|NA|TRBV13
TGTGCCAGCAGCACACAGACAGGCTCCTACGAGCAGTACTTC
CASSTQTGSYEQYF
>NA|TRBJ2-7|NA|TRBV28
TGTGCCAGCAGTCCGGGGTCCACCTACGAGCAGTACTTC
CASSPGSTYEQYF
>NA|TRBJ1-2|NA|TRBV7-8
TGTGCCAGCGGGCGGATAGAGGGAGCTAACTATGGCTACACCTTC
CASGRIEGANYGYTF
>NA|TRBJ2-1|NA|TRBV27
TGTGCCAGCAGTTTAGGGCAGATTTTCTACAATGAGCAGTTCTTC
CASSLGQIFYNEQFF
>NA|TRBJ2-3|TRBD2|TRBV3-1/TRBV3-2
TGTGCCAGCAGCCAAACTAGCGCCTCTAGCACAGATACGCAGTATTTT
CASSQTSASSTDTQYF
>NA|TRBJ2-2|NA|TRBV7-2
TGTGCCAGCAGCTTAGCGAGGGTAGGCACCGGGGAGCTGTTTTTT
CASSLARVGTGELFF
>once|TRBJ1-1|TRBD1|TRBV30
TGTGCCTGGAGGAACACAGGGGGCACTGAAGCTTTCTTT
CAWRNTGGTEAFF
>NA|TRBJ2-7|NA|TRBV24-1
TGTGCCACAGCCACAGGGCATGAGCAGTACTTC
CATATGHEQYF
>NA|TRBJ2-7|TRBD1|TRBV6-2/TRBV6-3
TGTGCCAGCAGTTACTCCCAGGGGGTCGGCCACGAGCAGTACTTC
CASSYSQGVGHEQYF
>NA|TRBJ2-7|NA|TRBV7-2
TGTGCCAGCAGCTTAGTACGGGAAGGTTCCGAGCAGTACTTC
CASSLVREGSEQYF
>NA|TRBJ1-3|TRBD1|TRBV16
TGTGCCAGCAGCCAATCGGGGACAGTTGGAAACACCATATATTTT
CASSQSGTVGNTIYF
>NA|TRBJ1-3|NA|TRBV30
TGTGCCTGGAGGACCGGGACTTCCGGAAACACCATATATTTT
CAWRTGTSGNTIYF
>NA|TRBJ2-7|NA|TRBV30
TGTGCCTGGGGAAGGAGCTCCTACGAGCAGTACTTC
CAWGRSSYEQYF
>NA|TRBJ1-2|NA|TRBV15
TGTGCCACCAGCAGAGGCGGGGGAAACTATGGCTACACCTTC
CATSRGGGNYGYTF
>NA|TRBJ2-7|TRBD2|TRBV19
TGTGCCAGTAGCATAGGAGTGGGAGGGCCCTCGGGATACGAGCAGTACTTC
CASSIGVGGPSGYEQYF
>NA|TRBJ2-1|NA|TRBV24-1
TGTGCCACCTCCCAGGGACTGCAGGTCGTCGAGCAGTTCTTC
CATSQGLQVVEQFF
>NA|TRBJ2-3|NA|TRBV3-1/TRBV3-2
TGTGCCAGCAGCCCCACCCTAGTTGTGGTGGGCACAGATACGCAGTATTTT
CASSPTLVVVGTDTQYF
>NA|TRBJ2-7|NA|TRBV5-5
TGTGCCAGCAGCCCTCGACAGGATCGCCTCTCCTACGAGCAGTACTTC
CASSPRQDRLSYEQYF
>NA|TRBJ1-1|NA|TRBV4-2
TGTGCCAGCAGCCAAGCGAGGGCCACTGAAGCTTTCTTT
CASSQARATEAFF
>NA|TRBJ2-3|NA|TRBV7-9
TGTGCCAGCAGCTCACTCCGGGGGGCATGGGATACGCAGTATTTT
CASSSLRGAWDTQYF
>NA|TRBJ2-1|TRBD1|TRBV20-1
TGCAGTGCAACTGCCCGGGACAGTGCCTTCTTC
CSATARDSAFF
>NA|TRBJ2-7|NA|TRBV11-2
TGTGCCAGCAGCCCAGTCTACGAGCAGTACTTC
CASSPVYEQYF
>NA|TRBJ2-7|NA|TRBV5-6
TGTGCCAGCAGCTTGCCTTCCTACGAGCAGTACTTC
CASSLPSYEQYF
>once|TRBJ1-1|NA|TRBV7-3
TGTGCCAGCAGCTTAGCCCCCCCCCGGCAGGGGAGTGGCACTGAAGCTTTCTTT
CASSLAPPRQGSGTEAFF
>NA|TRBJ2-4|NA|TRBV19
TGTGCCAGTAGTGGACGACAGGCGGAGAACATTCAGTACTTC
CASSGRQAENIQYF
>NA|TRBJ2-7|TRBD2|TRBV18
TGTGCCAGCTCACCAGGACTAGCGGGAGTTGGCGAGCAGTACTTC
CASSPGLAGVGEQYF
>NA|TRBJ2-5|NA|TRBV10-1
TGCGCCAGCAGTGAGAATTTGGCTAGGCGGCAAGAGACCCAGTACTTC
CASSENLARRQETQYF
>NA|TRBJ2-6|NA|TRBV7-9
TGTGCCAGCAGCCCGGGGAGCTCTGGGGCCAACGTCCTGACTTTC
CASSPGSSGANVLTF
>NA|TRBJ1-2|TRBD1|TRBV4-2
TGTGCCAGCAGCCAAGAACTAGGGACAGGAAACTATGGCTACACCTTC
CASSQELGTGNYGYTF
>NA|TRBJ1-2|NA|TRBV28
TGTGCCAGCAGTTTGACAGCCTATGGCTACACCTTC
CASSLTAYGYTF
>NA|TRBJ2-1|NA|TRBV7-9
TGTGCCAGCAGCTTAGCCCAGGAGGGGAATGAGCAGTTCTTC
CASSLAQEGNEQFF
>NA|TRBJ1-5|TRBD1|TRBV2
TGTGCCAGCAGTGTCCCGGGACAGGGGACGGCTTCCAATCAGCCCCAGCATTTT
CASSVPGQGTASNQPQHF
>once|TRBJ1-3|TRBD1|TRBV5-1
TGCGCCAGCAGCCCAGGGACAGGGGGAAACACCATATATTTT
CASSPGTGGNTIYF
>NA|TRBJ2-5|NA|TRBV7-2
TGTGCCAGCAGCTTAGTGACTGGTGGGACCCAGTACTTC
CASSLVTGGTQYF
>NA|TRBJ2-2|TRBD1|TRBV5-5
TGTGCCAGCAGCTTGGAGGGGACAGGGGTGGACGGGGAGCTGTTTTTT
CASSLEGTGVDGELFF
>NA|TRBJ1-4|TRBD1|TRBV28
TGTGCCAGCAGTACCCCACAGGGGGCGCATGAAAAACTGTTTTTT
CASSTPQGAHEKLFF
>NA|TRBJ2-3|NA|TRBV7-2
TGTGCCAGCAGCTCCCCCGAGTGGTACTCGGATACGCAGTATTTT
CASSSPEWYSDTQYF
>NA|TRBJ2-6|NA|TRBV5-1
TGCGCCAGCAGCTTGACAGCCGGAACCCACTCTGGGGCCAACGTCCTGACTTTC
CASSLTAGTHSGANVLTF
>NA|TRBJ1-2|TRBD1|TRBV19
TGTGCCAGTACCACGGACAGGGGGCAAGGCTACACCTTC
CASTTDRGQGYTF
>NA|TRBJ1-3|TRBD1|TRBV9
TGTGCCAGCAGCAACTACAGGGGCAACGCCATATATTTT
CASSNYRGNAIYF
>NA|TRBJ2-1|TRBD2|TRBV11-3
TGTGCCAGCAGCTTAACTAGCGGGGCTTCCTACAATGAGCAGTTCTTC
CASSLTSGASYNEQFF
>few|TRBJ2-1|NA|TRBV24-1
TGTGCCACCAGTGCGGCTAGGGGATCCTACAATGAGCAGTTCTTC
CATSAARGSYNEQFF
>NA|TRBJ2-7|TRBD2|TRBV5-1
TGCGCCAGCAGCTTGAACGGCCCATCAACTAGCGGGATCGGCGAGCAGTACTTC
CASSLNGPSTSGIGEQYF
>NA|TRBJ2-7|NA|TRBV3-1/TRBV3-2
TGTGCCAGCAGCTCCGTTTATCACGAGCAGTACTTC
CASSSVYHEQYF
>NA|TRBJ1-4|TRBD1|TRBV28
TGTGCCAGCAGGGGGGGGACAGGGCAAGGTTCTAATGAAAAACTGTTTTTT
CASRGGTGQGSNEKLFF
>once|TRBJ2-7|TRBD2|TRBV6-2/TRBV6-3
TGTGCCAGCAGTCCCCGACTAGCGGAGCGCTACGAGCAGTACTTC
CASSPRLAERYEQYF
>NA|TRBJ2-5|TRBD1|TRBV6-6
TGTGCCAGCAGTTACTCGCGACAGGGGGGGGAGACCCAGTACTTC
CASSYSRQGGETQYF
>once|TRBJ1-5|NA|TRBV7-2
TGTGCCAGCAGCCCACAGGGAAGCAATCAGCCCCAGCATTTT
CASSPQGSNQPQHF